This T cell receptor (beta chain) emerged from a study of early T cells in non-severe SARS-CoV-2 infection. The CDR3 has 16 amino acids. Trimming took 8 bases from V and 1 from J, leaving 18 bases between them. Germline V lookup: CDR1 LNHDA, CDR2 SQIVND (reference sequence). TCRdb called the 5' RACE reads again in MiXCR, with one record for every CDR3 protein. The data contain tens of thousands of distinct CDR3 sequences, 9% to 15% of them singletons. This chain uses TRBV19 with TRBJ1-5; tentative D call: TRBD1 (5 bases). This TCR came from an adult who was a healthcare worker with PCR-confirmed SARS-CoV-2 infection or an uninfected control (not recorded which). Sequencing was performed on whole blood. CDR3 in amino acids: CASAPGLWGSNQPQHF. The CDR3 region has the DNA TGTGCCAGTGCCCCGGGACTTTGGGGGAGCAATCAGCCCCAGCATTTT.